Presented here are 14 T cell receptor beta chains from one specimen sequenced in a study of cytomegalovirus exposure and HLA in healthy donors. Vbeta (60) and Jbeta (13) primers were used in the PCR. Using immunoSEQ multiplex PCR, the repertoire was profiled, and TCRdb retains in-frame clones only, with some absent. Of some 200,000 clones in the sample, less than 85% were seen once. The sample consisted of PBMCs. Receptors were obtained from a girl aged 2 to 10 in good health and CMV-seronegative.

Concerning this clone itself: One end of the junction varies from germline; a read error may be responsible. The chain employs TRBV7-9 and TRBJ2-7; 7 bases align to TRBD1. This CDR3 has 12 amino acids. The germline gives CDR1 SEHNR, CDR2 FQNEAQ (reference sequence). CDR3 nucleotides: TGTTCCAGCAGCTTAGGGGGCAACGAGCAGTACTTC. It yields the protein CSSSLGGNEQYF. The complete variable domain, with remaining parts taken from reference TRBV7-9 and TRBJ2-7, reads DTGVSQNPRHKITKRGQNVTFRCDPISEHNRLYWYRQTLGQGPEFLTYFQNEAQLEKSRLLSDRFSAERPKGSFSTLEIQRTEQGDSAMYLCSSSLGGNEQYFGPGTRLTVT.

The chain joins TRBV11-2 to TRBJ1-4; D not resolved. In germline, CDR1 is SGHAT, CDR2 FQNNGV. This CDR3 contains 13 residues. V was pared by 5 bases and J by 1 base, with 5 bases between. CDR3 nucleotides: TGTGCCAGCAGCCACGGAACTAATGAAAAACTGTTTTTT. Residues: CASSHGTNEKLFF. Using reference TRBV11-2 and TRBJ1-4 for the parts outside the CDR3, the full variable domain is EAGVAQSPRYKIIEKRQSVAFWCNPISGHATLYWYQQILGQGPKLLIQFQNNGVVDDSQLPKDRFSAERLKGVDSTLKIQPAKLEDSAVYLCASSHGTNEKLFFGSGTQLSVL.

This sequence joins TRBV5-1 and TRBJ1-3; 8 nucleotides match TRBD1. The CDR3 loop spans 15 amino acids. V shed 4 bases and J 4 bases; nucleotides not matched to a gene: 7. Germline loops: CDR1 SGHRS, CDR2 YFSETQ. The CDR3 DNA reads TGCGCCAGCAGCGCTCGCGGACAGGGCGGAAACACCATATATTTT. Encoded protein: CASSARGQGGNTIYF. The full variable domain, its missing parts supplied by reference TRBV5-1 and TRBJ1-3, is KAGVTQTPRYLIKTRGQQVTLSCSPISGHRSVSWYQQTPGQGLQFLFEYFSETQRNKGNFPGRFSGRQFSNSRSEMNVSTLELGDSALYLCASSARGQGGNTIYFGEGSWLTVV.

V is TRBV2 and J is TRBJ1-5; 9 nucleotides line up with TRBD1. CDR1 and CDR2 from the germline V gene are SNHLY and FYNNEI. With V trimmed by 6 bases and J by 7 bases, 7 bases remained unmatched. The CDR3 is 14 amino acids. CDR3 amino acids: CASRDRGLEQPQHF. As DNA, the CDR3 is TGTGCCAGCAGGGACAGGGGATTAGAGCAGCCCCAGCATTTT.

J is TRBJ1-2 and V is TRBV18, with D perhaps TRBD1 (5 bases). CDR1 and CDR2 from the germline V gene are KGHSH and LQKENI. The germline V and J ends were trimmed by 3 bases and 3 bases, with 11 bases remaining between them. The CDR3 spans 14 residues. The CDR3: CASSPGRADYGYTF. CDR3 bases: TGTGCCAGCTCACCGGGCAGGGCCGACTATGGCTACACCTTC.

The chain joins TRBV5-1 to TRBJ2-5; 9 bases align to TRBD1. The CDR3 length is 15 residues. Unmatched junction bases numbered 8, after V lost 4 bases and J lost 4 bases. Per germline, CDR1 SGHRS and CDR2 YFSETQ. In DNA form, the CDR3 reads TGCGCCAGCAGCCCGGACAGGGGCAGAGGAGAGACCCAGTACTTC. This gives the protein CASSPDRGRGETQYF. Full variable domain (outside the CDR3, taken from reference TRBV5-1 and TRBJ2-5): KAGVTQTPRYLIKTRGQQVTLSCSPISGHRSVSWYQQTPGQGLQFLFEYFSETQRNKGNFPGRFSGRQFSNSRSEMNVSTLELGDSALYLCASSPDRGRGETQYFGPGTRLLVL.

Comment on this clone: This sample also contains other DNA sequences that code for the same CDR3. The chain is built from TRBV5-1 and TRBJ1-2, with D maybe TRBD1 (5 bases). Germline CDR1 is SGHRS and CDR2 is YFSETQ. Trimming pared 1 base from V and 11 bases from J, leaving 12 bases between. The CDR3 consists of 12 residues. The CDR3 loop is CASSLITGEYTF. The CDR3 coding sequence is TGCGCCAGCAGCTTGATCACAGGTGAGTACACCTTC.

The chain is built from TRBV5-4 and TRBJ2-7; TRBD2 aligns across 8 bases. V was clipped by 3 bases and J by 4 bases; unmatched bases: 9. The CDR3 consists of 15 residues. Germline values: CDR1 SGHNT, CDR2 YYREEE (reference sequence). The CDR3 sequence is CASSSVHSGSYEQYF. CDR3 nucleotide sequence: TGTGCCAGCAGCTCCGTCCACAGCGGGAGTTACGAGCAGTACTTC.

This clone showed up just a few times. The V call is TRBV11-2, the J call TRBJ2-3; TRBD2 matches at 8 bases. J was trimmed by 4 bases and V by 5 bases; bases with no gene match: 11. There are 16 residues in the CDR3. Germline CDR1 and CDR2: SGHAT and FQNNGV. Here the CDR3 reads CASSRGLEGESDTQYF. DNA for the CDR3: TGTGCCAGCAGCCGGGGACTAGAAGGGGAATCAGATACGCAGTATTTT.

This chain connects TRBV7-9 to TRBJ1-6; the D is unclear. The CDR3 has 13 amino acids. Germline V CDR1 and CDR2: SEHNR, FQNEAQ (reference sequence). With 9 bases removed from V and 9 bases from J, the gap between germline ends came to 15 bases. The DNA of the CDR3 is TGTGCCAGTGCTGAAGTTCGGAGTTCACCCCTCCACTTT. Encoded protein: CASAEVRSSPLHF. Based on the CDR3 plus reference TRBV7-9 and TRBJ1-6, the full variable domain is DTGVSQNPRHKITKRGQNVTFRCDPISEHNRLYWYRQTLGQGPEFLTYFQNEAQLEKSRLLSDRFSAERPKGSFSTLEIQRTEQGDSAMYLCASAEVRSSPLHFGNGTRLTVT.

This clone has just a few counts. The CDR3 loop reads CASSLPSRGRYNEQFF. As DNA, the CDR3 is TGTGCCAGCAGCTTACCGAGCAGGGGGCGTTACAATGAGCAGTTCTTC. The V gene is TRBV7-9, the J gene TRBJ2-1, with 8 bases aligning to TRBD1. Germline loops: CDR1 SEHNR, CDR2 FQNEAQ (reference sequence). V dropped 2 bases and J dropped 4; count of bases not matched to a gene: 7. The CDR3 consists of 16 residues.

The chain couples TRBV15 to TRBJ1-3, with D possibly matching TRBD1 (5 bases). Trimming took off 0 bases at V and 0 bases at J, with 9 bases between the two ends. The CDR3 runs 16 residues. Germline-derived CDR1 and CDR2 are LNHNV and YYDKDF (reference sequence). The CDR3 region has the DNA TGTGCCACCAGCAGAGACCGACAGATCTCTGGAAACACCATATATTTT. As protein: CATSRDRQISGNTIYF.

CDR3 protein: CACNRRGERETQYF. Written as DNA, the CDR3 is TGTGCCTGCAATAGGCGGGGTGAGAGGGAGACCCAGTACTTC. V usage is TRBV30 and J usage is TRBJ2-5; weak D call: TRBD2 (6 bases). Trimming pared 6 bases from V and 5 bases from J, leaving 19 bases between. Germline V gives CDR1 GTSNPN, CDR2 SVGIG (reference sequence). This CDR3 comprises 14 residues. The full variable domain, completed using reference TRBV30 and TRBJ2-5, is SQTIHQWPATLVQPVGSPLSLECTVEGTSNPNLYWYRQAAGRGLQLLFYSVGIGQISSEVPQNLSASRPQDRQFILSSKKLLLSDSGFYLCACNRRGERETQYFGPGTRLLVL.

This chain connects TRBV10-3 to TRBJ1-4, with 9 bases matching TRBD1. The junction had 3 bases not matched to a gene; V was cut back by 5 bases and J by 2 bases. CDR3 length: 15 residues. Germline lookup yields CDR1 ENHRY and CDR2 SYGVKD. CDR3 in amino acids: CAISLQGATNEKLFF. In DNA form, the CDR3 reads TGTGCCATCAGTTTACAGGGGGCGACTAATGAAAAACTGTTTTTT.